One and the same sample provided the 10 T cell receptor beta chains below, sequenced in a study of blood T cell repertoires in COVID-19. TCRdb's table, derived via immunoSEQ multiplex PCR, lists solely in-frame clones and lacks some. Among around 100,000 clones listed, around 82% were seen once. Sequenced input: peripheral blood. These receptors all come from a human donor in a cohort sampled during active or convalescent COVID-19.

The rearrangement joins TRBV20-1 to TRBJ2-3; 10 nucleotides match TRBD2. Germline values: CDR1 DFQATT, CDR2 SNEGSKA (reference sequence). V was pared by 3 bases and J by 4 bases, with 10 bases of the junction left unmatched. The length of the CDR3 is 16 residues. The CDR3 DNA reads TGCAGTGCTAGTGGAGGACTAGCGGTTGGGGCAGATACGCAGTATTTT. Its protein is CSASGGLAVGADTQYF.

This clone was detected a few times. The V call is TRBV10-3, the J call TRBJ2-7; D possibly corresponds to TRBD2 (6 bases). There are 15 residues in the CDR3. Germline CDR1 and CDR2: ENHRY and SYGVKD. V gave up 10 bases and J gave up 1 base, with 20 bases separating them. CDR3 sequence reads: CATTMRDFASYEQYF. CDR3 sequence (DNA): TGTGCCACCACGATGCGGGACTTCGCTTCCTACGAGCAGTACTTC.

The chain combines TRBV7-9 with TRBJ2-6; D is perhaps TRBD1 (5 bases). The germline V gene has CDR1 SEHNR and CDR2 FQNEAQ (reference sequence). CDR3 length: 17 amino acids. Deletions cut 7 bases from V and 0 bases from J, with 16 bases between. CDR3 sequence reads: CASTPLQVFSGANVLTF. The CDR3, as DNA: TGTGCCAGCACCCCCCTACAGGTTTTCTCTGGGGCCAACGTCCTGACTTTC. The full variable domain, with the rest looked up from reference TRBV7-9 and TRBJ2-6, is DTGVSQNPRHKITKRGQNVTFRCDPISEHNRLYWYRQTLGQGPEFLTYFQNEAQLEKSRLLSDRFSAERPKGSFSTLEIQRTEQGDSAMYLCASTPLQVFSGANVLTFGAGSRLTVL.

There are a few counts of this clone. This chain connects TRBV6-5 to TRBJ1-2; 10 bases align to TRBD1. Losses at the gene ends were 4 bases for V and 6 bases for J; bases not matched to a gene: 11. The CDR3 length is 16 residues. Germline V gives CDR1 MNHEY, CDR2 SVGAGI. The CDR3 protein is CASSWGDGTGVDGYTF. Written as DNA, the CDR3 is TGTGCCAGCAGTTGGGGAGACGGGACAGGGGTTGATGGCTACACCTTC.

The CDR3 nucleotides read TGTGCCAGCAGCGCGGGACTGGGCTCACCCCTCCACTTT. This gives the protein CASSAGLGSPLHF. The chain carries TRBV7-6 and TRBJ1-6, with D possibly TRBD1 on 5 matching bases. The V gene's germline CDR1 is SGHVS and CDR2 FNYEAQ. V shed 5 bases and J shed 10 bases, with 12 bases lying between them. There are 13 residues in the CDR3.

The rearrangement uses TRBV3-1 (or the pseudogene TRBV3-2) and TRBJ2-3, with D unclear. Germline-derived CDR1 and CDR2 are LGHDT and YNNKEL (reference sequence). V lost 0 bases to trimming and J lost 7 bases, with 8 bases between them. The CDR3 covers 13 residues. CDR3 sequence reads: CASSQDRLNTQYF. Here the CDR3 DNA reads TGTGCCAGCAGCCAAGATCGACTGAATACGCAGTATTTT.

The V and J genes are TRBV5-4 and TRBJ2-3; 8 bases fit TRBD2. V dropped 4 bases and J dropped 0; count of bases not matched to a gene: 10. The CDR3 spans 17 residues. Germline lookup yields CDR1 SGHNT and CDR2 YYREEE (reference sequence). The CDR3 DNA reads TGTGCCAGCAGCAACCCTTCCAGCGGGGGCAGCACAGATACGCAGTATTTT. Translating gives CASSNPSSGGSTDTQYF.

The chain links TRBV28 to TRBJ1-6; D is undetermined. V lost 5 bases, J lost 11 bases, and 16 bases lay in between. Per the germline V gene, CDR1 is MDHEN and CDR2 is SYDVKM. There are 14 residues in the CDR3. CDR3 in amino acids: CASSPSRAGAPLHF. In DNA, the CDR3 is TGTGCCAGCAGTCCTTCCCGAGCGGGCGCACCCCTCCACTTT.

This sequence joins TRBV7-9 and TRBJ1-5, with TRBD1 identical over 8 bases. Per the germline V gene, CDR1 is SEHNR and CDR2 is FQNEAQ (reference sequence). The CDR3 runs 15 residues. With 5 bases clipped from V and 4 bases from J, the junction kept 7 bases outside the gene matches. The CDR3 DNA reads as TGTGCCAGCAGCAAGGGGACAGGTATTAATCAGCCCCAGCATTTT. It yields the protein CASSKGTGINQPQHF.

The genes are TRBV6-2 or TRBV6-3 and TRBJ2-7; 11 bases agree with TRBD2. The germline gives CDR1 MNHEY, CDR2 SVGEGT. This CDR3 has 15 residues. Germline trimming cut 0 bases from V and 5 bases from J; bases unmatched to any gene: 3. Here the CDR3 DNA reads TGTGCCAGCAGTTACTCCCTAGCGGGGGGCGACGAGCAGTACTTC. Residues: CASSYSLAGGDEQYF.